These T cell receptor beta chains were read from a single sample in a study of blood T cell repertoires in COVID-19. Measured with immunoSEQ multiplex PCR; TCRdb has only the in-frame clones, and not every one. The repertoire has some 26,000 clones, 88% of them found once; the top ten carry 7.7%. The sequencing sample was made of peripheral blood. Receptor source: a woman in her forties or fifties with active COVID-19. CDR3s include the opening cysteine and the closing phenylalanine or tryptophan. The order of the fields is clone size, D gene, J gene, V gene, CDR3 protein, CDR3 DNA. D genes are given only for firm matches. Rows give clone size only sometimes, using once, few, many, or a class for an expanded clone.

clone size: .; D gene: .; J gene: TRBJ2-3; V gene: TRBV28; CDR3 protein: CASSFPGTQYF; CDR3 DNA: TGTGCCAGCAGTTTTCCAGGGACGCAGTATTTT
clone size: .; D gene: TRBD2; J gene: TRBJ2-3; V gene: TRBV14; CDR3 protein: CASSQQPRTSGADTQYF; CDR3 DNA: TGTGCCAGCAGCCAACAACCAAGGACTAGCGGTGCAGATACGCAGTATTTT
clone size: .; D gene: TRBD1; J gene: TRBJ1-2; V gene: TRBV10-3; CDR3 protein: CAISLGTGRYGYTF; CDR3 DNA: TGTGCCATCAGTCTGGGGACAGGGCGCTATGGCTACACCTTC
clone size: .; D gene: .; J gene: TRBJ2-6; V gene: TRBV5-1; CDR3 protein: CASSADSSGANVLTF; CDR3 DNA: TGCGCCAGCAGCGCCGACAGTTCCGGGGCCAACGTCCTGACTTTC
clone size: .; D gene: .; J gene: TRBJ1-1; V gene: TRBV18; CDR3 protein: CASSPGGANTEAFF; CDR3 DNA: TGTGCCAGCTCACCAGGGGGCGCGAACACTGAAGCTTTCTTT
clone size: .; D gene: .; J gene: TRBJ2-7; V gene: TRBV2; CDR3 protein: CASSSSNSYEQYF; CDR3 DNA: TGTGCCAGCAGTTCTAGCAACTCCTACGAGCAGTACTTC
clone size: .; D gene: .; J gene: TRBJ2-7; V gene: TRBV10-1; CDR3 protein: CASLRSSYEQYF; CDR3 DNA: TGCGCCAGCCTCCGGTCCTCCTACGAGCAGTACTTC
clone size: .; D gene: .; J gene: TRBJ1-3; V gene: TRBV4-1; CDR3 protein: CASSHPGHLYEGNTIYF; CDR3 DNA: TGCGCCAGCAGCCACCCGGGACACCTCTATGAGGGAAACACCATATATTTT
clone size: .; D gene: .; J gene: TRBJ1-4; V gene: TRBV2; CDR3 protein: CASSEDIAEEKLFF; CDR3 DNA: TGTGCCAGCAGTGAGGACATAGCGGAGGAAAAACTGTTTTTT
clone size: .; D gene: .; J gene: TRBJ1-1; V gene: TRBV30; CDR3 protein: CAWRMGANTEAFF; CDR3 DNA: TGCGCCTGGAGAATGGGGGCAAACACTGAAGCTTTCTTT
clone size: .; D gene: .; J gene: TRBJ2-3; V gene: TRBV7-3; CDR3 protein: CASSKVGGGTDTQYF; CDR3 DNA: TGTGCCAGCAGCAAAGTGGGAGGGGGGACAGATACGCAGTATTTT
clone size: .; D gene: .; J gene: TRBJ1-1; V gene: TRBV2; CDR3 protein: CASRADWNTEAFF; CDR3 DNA: TGTGCCAGCAGGGCAGACTGGAACACTGAAGCTTTCTTT
clone size: .; D gene: .; J gene: TRBJ2-1; V gene: TRBV6-5; CDR3 protein: CALGGSGPYNEQFF; CDR3 DNA: TGTGCCCTCGGAGGGAGCGGGCCGTACAATGAGCAGTTCTTC
clone size: .; D gene: .; J gene: TRBJ2-2; V gene: TRBV19; CDR3 protein: CASSIGDPGELFF; CDR3 DNA: TGTGCCAGTAGTATAGGAGATCCCGGGGAGCTGTTTTTT
clone size: .; D gene: TRBD2; J gene: TRBJ2-3; V gene: TRBV10-1; CDR3 protein: CASSDAGGTQYF; CDR3 DNA: TGCGCCAGCAGTGACGCGGGAGGTACGCAGTATTTT
clone size: .; D gene: .; J gene: TRBJ2-3; V gene: TRBV9; CDR3 protein: CASSVSAAPSTDTQYF; CDR3 DNA: TGTGCCAGCAGCGTTTCAGCGGCCCCTAGCACAGATACGCAGTATTTT
clone size: .; D gene: TRBD2; J gene: TRBJ2-1; V gene: TRBV4-1; CDR3 protein: CASSFSGREFF; CDR3 DNA: TGCGCCAGCAGCTTTAGCGGGAGGGAGTTCTTC
clone size: few; D gene: TRBD1; J gene: TRBJ1-1; V gene: TRBV13; CDR3 protein: CASSLGRSGGEAFF; CDR3 DNA: TGTGCCAGCAGCTTAGGCCGGTCAGGGGGCGAAGCTTTCTTT
clone size: few; D gene: .; J gene: TRBJ2-1; V gene: TRBV6-5; CDR3 protein: CASRKRLYHEQFF; CDR3 DNA: TGTGCCAGCAGAAAGAGGTTGTACCATGAGCAGTTCTTC
clone size: .; D gene: TRBD2; J gene: TRBJ2-1; V gene: TRBV5-4; CDR3 protein: CASSLMGSGPDNEQFF; CDR3 DNA: TGTGCCAGCAGCTTGATGGGTAGCGGGCCCGACAATGAGCAGTTCTTC
clone size: .; D gene: TRBD2; J gene: TRBJ2-1; V gene: TRBV5-1; CDR3 protein: CASSTGTSGVEQFF; CDR3 DNA: TGCGCCAGCAGCACGGGGACTAGCGGAGTAGAGCAGTTCTTC
clone size: few; D gene: TRBD1; J gene: TRBJ2-7; V gene: TRBV18; CDR3 protein: CASSILGQKYEQYF; CDR3 DNA: TGTGCCAGCTCAATTCTGGGACAGAAATACGAGCAGTACTTC